The 32 T cell receptor beta chains below all came from one sample that was sequenced in a study of cytomegalovirus exposure and HLA in healthy donors. Both 60 Vbeta primers and 13 Jbeta primers went into the PCR. Only in-frame clones appear in the TCRdb table, and some are missing; sequencing was by immunoSEQ multiplex PCR. The specimen's table records about 77,000 clones. The sequencing sample was made of PBMCs. These receptors were obtained from a man in his fifties or sixties in good health and CMV-seropositive.

On this clone: The sample holds other DNA sequences that translate to the same CDR3. The V and J genes are TRBV25-1 and TRBJ2-2, with unresolved D. This CDR3 comprises 13 residues. Trimming left V 4 bases short and J 2 bases short, with 5 bases between. In germline, CDR1 is MGHDK, CDR2 SYGVNS. CDR3 bases: TGTGCCAGCAGTGGCACAAACACCGGGGAGCTGTTTTTT. As protein: CASSGTNTGELFF. The full variable domain, rest sourced from reference TRBV25-1 and TRBJ2-2, is EADIYQTPRYLVIGTGKKITLECSQTMGHDKMYWYQQDPGMELHLIHYSYGVNSTEKGDLSSESTVSRIRTEHFPLTLESARPSHTSQYLCASSGTNTGELFFGEGSRLTVL.

The V and J genes are TRBV6-1 and TRBJ1-2; TRBD1 matches at 8 bases. This CDR3 region has 14 residues. After removal of 5 bases from V and 7 bases from J, the junction contained 9 bases not matched to a gene. CDR1 and CDR2 from the germline V gene are MNHNS and SASEGT. CDR3 bases: TGTGCCAGCAGTAACCAGGGGGCGACAATTGGCTACACCTTC. Its protein is CASSNQGATIGYTF.

The J gene is TRBJ2-5, the V gene TRBV5-1, with 9 bases fitting TRBD2. Germline V gene data show CDR1 as SGHRS and CDR2 as YFSETQ. The CDR3 is 17 amino acids. After removal of 4 bases from V and 5 bases from J, the junction contained 15 bases not matched to a gene. In DNA form, the CDR3 reads TGCGCCAGCAGCCCAGGGACTAGCAGAGGGGATACGGAGACCCAGTACTTC. Protein sequence: CASSPGTSRGDTETQYF. Full variable domain (remainder filled in from reference TRBV5-1 and TRBJ2-5): KAGVTQTPRYLIKTRGQQVTLSCSPISGHRSVSWYQQTPGQGLQFLFEYFSETQRNKGNFPGRFSGRQFSNSRSEMNVSTLELGDSALYLCASSPGTSRGDTETQYFGPGTRLLVL.

In DNA form, the CDR3 reads TGTGCCAGCACCCCCACGGGGGGTTCCGCATACGAGCAGTACTTC. Protein: CASTPTGGSAYEQYF. The J gene is TRBJ2-7, the V gene TRBV7-9; 7 positions match TRBD2. The CDR3 runs 15 residues. Germline V gives CDR1 SEHNR, CDR2 FQNEAQ (reference sequence). Germline trimming cut 7 bases from V and 4 bases from J; bases unmatched to any gene: 13.

The V gene is TRBV30, the J gene TRBJ2-2; a possible D gene is TRBD1 (6 bases). The CDR3 sequence is 14 residues long. Looked up from germline, CDR1 is GTSNPN and CDR2 is SVGIG (reference sequence). Trimming removed 3 bases at V and 8 bases at J, with 16 bases between. CDR3 region: CAWRAGTSAGELFF. CDR3 DNA sequence: TGTGCCTGGAGGGCCGGGACATCCGCTGGGGAGCTGTTTTTT.

The chain recombines TRBV5-1 with TRBJ2-3; D gene ambiguous. Trimming stripped 0 bases from V and 6 bases from J, with 11 bases between. The CDR3 has 14 residues. Germline CDR1 and CDR2: SGHRS and YFSETQ. CDR3: CASSLVSFADTQYF. As DNA, the CDR3 is TGCGCCAGCAGCTTGGTTTCTTTTGCGGATACGCAGTATTTT.

V and J are TRBV28 and TRBJ2-1; D gene unclear. This CDR3 is 12 amino acids long. Germline V lookup: CDR1 MDHEN, CDR2 SYDVKM. V shed 0 bases and J shed 9 bases, with 6 bases lying between them. CDR3 bases: TGTGCCAGCAGTTTATGGGTCGGTGAGCAGTTCTTC. Residues: CASSLWVGEQFF.

This chain joins TRBV2 and TRBJ1-2; D remains unclear. The CDR3 is 12 residues long. The germline V gene has CDR1 SNHLY and CDR2 FYNNEI. The ends were cut back, 4 bases at V and 5 bases at J, with 8 bases in the middle. The CDR3 here is CASSGKRYGYTF. The CDR3 DNA follows: TGTGCCAGCAGTGGAAAGAGGTATGGCTACACCTTC.

The rearrangement uses TRBV18 and TRBJ2-7; TRBD2 matches 9 bases. CDR1 KGHSH and CDR2 LQKENI come from the germline V gene. Losses at the gene ends were 3 bases for V and 4 bases for J; bases not matched to a gene: 7. CDR3 length: 15 amino acids. The CDR3 nucleotides read TGTGCCAGCTCACCCCTGACTAGCGGTCCTTACGAGCAGTACTTC. This codes for CASSPLTSGPYEQYF. The entire variable domain, with the rest obtained from reference TRBV18 and TRBJ2-7, is as follows: NAGVMQNPRHLVRRRGQEARLRCSPMKGHSHVYWYRQLPEEGLKFMVYLQKENIIDESGMPKERFSAEFPKEGPSILRIQQVVRGDSAAYFCASSPLTSGPYEQYFGPGTRLTVT.

The V gene is TRBV19, the J gene TRBJ2-1; 7 bases match TRBD1. The V and J ends lost 5 bases and 3 bases, in that order; junction bases with no gene match: 13. The germline gives CDR1 LNHDA, CDR2 SQIVND (reference sequence). The CDR3 is made up of 17 amino acids. CDR3 protein: CASSFTYHRGHYNEQFF. The CDR3 nucleotides read TGTGCCAGTAGTTTTACCTACCACAGGGGACACTACAATGAGCAGTTCTTC.

V usage is TRBV2 and J usage is TRBJ1-2; perhaps TRBD1 as D (6 bases). CDR1 and CDR2 from the germline V gene are SNHLY and FYNNEI. The CDR3 length is 15 residues. V was pared by 6 bases and J by 2 bases, with 16 bases between. CDR3 nucleotides: TGTGCCAGCAGGCCTGGGACACTAAAAAACTATGGCTACACCTTC. Translated: CASRPGTLKNYGYTF.

The J gene is TRBJ1-3, the V gene TRBV30; 7 bases line up with TRBD1. The CDR3 has 17 amino acids. Germline V gene sequence: CDR1 GTSNPN, CDR2 SVGIG (reference sequence). Trimming removed 2 bases from V and 4 bases from J; junction bases left unmatched: 14. CDR3 sequence (DNA): TGTGCCTGGAGTCTTCGACAGGGCCTCGGGCCCGGAAACACCATATATTTT. Translating it yields CAWSLRQGLGPGNTIYF.

The chain has TRBV7-8 and TRBJ2-5; D is perhaps TRBD2 (6 bases). The CDR3 spans 14 residues. Germline V gene sequence: CDR1 SGHVS, CDR2 FQNEAQ. The V gene lost 4 bases and the J gene lost 4 bases, with 13 bases spanning the gap. The CDR3 region has the DNA TGTGCCAGCAGCTCCCTTAGCGGTCTAGAGACCCAGTACTTC. Its translation is CASSSLSGLETQYF. Drawing the rest from reference TRBV7-8 and TRBJ2-5, the complete variable domain is GAGVSQSPRYKVAKRGQDVALRCDPISGHVSLFWYQQALGQGPEFLTYFQNEAQLDKSGLPSDRFFAERPEGSVSTLKIQRTQQEDSAVYLCASSSLSGLETQYFGPGTRLLVL.

This chain joins TRBV18 and TRBJ2-1; the D gene is possibly TRBD2 (6 bases). The CDR3 extends over 16 amino acids. Trimming took 0 bases from V and 0 from J, leaving 9 bases between them. Per germline, CDR1 KGHSH and CDR2 LQKENI. CDR3 DNA sequence: TGTGCCAGCTCACCACCGGCGGGAAGCTCCTACAATGAGCAGTTCTTC. Translation gives CASSPPAGSSYNEQFF.

The rearrangement links TRBV7-9 to TRBJ2-3; TRBD1 agrees at 10 bases. There are 14 residues in the CDR3. V dropped 8 bases and J dropped 6; count of bases not matched to a gene: 8. Germline CDR1 is SEHNR and CDR2 is FQNEAQ (reference sequence). CDR3: CASRETGGMDTQYF. For the CDR3, the DNA is TGTGCCAGCCGTGAGACAGGGGGCATGGATACGCAGTATTTT.

V usage is TRBV6-1 and J usage is TRBJ1-2; 7 bases are shared with TRBD1. CDR3 length: 14 residues. The V gene's germline CDR1 is MNHNS and CDR2 SASEGT. The junction had 7 bases not matched to a gene; V was cut back by 2 bases and J by 7 bases. CDR3 nucleotides: TGTGCCAGCAGTGAAAACAGGGGAAGGAGTGGCTACACCTTC. Its protein is CASSENRGRSGYTF.

This sequence joins TRBV14 and TRBJ2-5; TRBD2 aligns across 7 bases. Trimming removed 2 bases from V and 2 bases from J; junction bases left unmatched: 11. Germline loops: CDR1 SGHDN, CDR2 FVKESK. The CDR3 consists of 17 residues. CDR3 in amino acids: CASSQRGWGTKQETQYF. Here the CDR3 DNA reads TGTGCCAGCAGCCAAAGAGGATGGGGGACTAAACAAGAGACCCAGTACTTC.

The gene calls are TRBV7-2 and TRBJ2-5, with 8 positions matching TRBD2. Germline values: CDR1 SGHTA, CDR2 FQGNSA. This CDR3 region has 15 residues. J gave up 7 bases and V 0 bases, and 7 bases lay outside the gene matches. CDR3 loop: CASSLAWGSGTTQYF. The CDR3 DNA follows: TGTGCCAGCAGCTTAGCCTGGGGTAGCGGGACGACCCAGTACTTC. Full variable domain (missing parts from reference TRBV7-2 and TRBJ2-5): GAGVSQSPSNKVTEKGKDVELRCDPISGHTALYWYRQSLGQGLEFLIYFQGNSAPDKSGLPSDRFSAERTGGSVSTLTIQRTQQEDSAVYLCASSLAWGSGTTQYFGPGTRLLVL.

The CDR3, as DNA: TGTGCCAGCAGTGACGTCAGGGAGGCCTCCTACGAGCAGTACTTC. Translation: CASSDVREASYEQYF. This chain links TRBV25-1 with TRBJ2-7; possibly TRBD2 for D (6 bases). CDR3 size: 15 residues. V lost 3 bases, J lost 0 bases, and 12 bases lay in between. Germline V gives CDR1 MGHDK, CDR2 SYGVNS.

The chain employs TRBV9 and TRBJ2-1; 11 nucleotides agree with TRBD2. The trim removed 4 bases at V and 2 bases at J, leaving 11 bases unmatched. CDR3 length equals 18 residues. Per germline, CDR1 SGDLS and CDR2 YYNGEE. The chain's CDR3 is CASSSGLAERAPYNEQFF. The DNA of the CDR3 is TGTGCCAGCAGCTCGGGACTAGCGGAGCGGGCCCCCTACAATGAGCAGTTCTTC. Filled out from reference TRBV9 and TRBJ2-1, the complete variable domain reads DSGVTQTPKHLITATGQRVTLRCSPRSGDLSVYWYQQSLDQGLQFLIQYYNGEERAKGNILERFSAQQFPDLHSELNLSSLELGDSALYFCASSSGLAERAPYNEQFFGPGTRLTVL.

The rearrangement links TRBV6-5 to TRBJ2-5; TRBD1 is a possible D gene (5 bases). The J call could be wrong; TRBJ2-7 is a better fit for the DNA end. The CDR3 contains 13 residues. The V gene's germline CDR1 is MNHEY and CDR2 SVGAGI. DNA of the CDR3: TGTGCCAGCAGTTATCGCAGGGCCCACGAGCAGTACTTC. It is translated as CASSYRRAHEQYF.

V is TRBV10-1 and J is TRBJ2-2, with D unclear. V lost 7 bases and J lost 7, with 10 bases in between. The CDR3 extends over 12 amino acids. Germline V gives CDR1 WNHNN, CDR2 SYGVQD (reference sequence). This CDR3 is CASTLTVGELFF. The CDR3 DNA reads as TGCGCCAGCACCCTTACGGTCGGGGAGCTGTTTTTT.

V gene TRBV5-6 combines with J gene TRBJ2-3; 9 nucleotides match TRBD2. The junction had 8 bases not matched to a gene; V was cut back by 2 bases and J by 7 bases. Germline V lookup: CDR1 SGHDT, CDR2 YYEEEE. This CDR3 is built from 15 residues. The CDR3 DNA reads as TGTGCCAGCAGCTTTCTAGCGGGGCAGGGAAATACGCAGTATTTT. Amino acids: CASSFLAGQGNTQYF.

V is TRBV30 and J is TRBJ1-1, with TRBD1 matching 7 bases. J was trimmed by 7 bases and V by 5 bases; bases with no gene match: 10. The CDR3 sequence is 13 residues long. Germline CDR1 reads GTSNPN; CDR2 reads SVGIG (reference sequence). The CDR3 bases are TGTGCCTGGGCCCGGGACAGTCTAGGTGAAGCTTTCTTT. Its translation: CAWARDSLGEAFF.

The chain carries TRBV19 and TRBJ1-1, with a tentative D call TRBD1 (6 bases). V was cut by 3 bases and J by 4 bases, with 18 bases left in between. The germline V gene has CDR1 LNHDA and CDR2 SQIVND (reference sequence). The CDR3 is 16 residues long. This CDR3 reads CASSMGARGRITEAFF. The CDR3 DNA reads TGTGCCAGTAGTATGGGGGCCCGGGGACGGATCACTGAAGCTTTCTTT. Filled out from reference TRBV19 and TRBJ1-1, the complete variable domain reads DGGITQSPKYLFRKEGQNVTLSCEQNLNHDAMYWYRQDPGQGLRLIYYSQIVNDFQKGDIAEGYSVSREKKESFPLTVTSAQKNPTAFYLCASSMGARGRITEAFFGQGTRLTVV.

The genes are TRBV29-1 and TRBJ2-5; 7 positions match TRBD2. CDR1 SQVTM and CDR2 ANQGSEA come from the germline V gene. V lost 4 bases, J lost 5 bases, and 10 bases stayed unmatched. The CDR3 has 14 residues. Written as DNA, the CDR3 is TGCAGCGTTGTTGGTTTGGGAGGGATGGAGACCCAGTACTTC. Its protein is CSVVGLGGMETQYF. Full variable domain (remainder filled in from reference TRBV29-1 and TRBJ2-5): SAVISQKPSRDICQRGTSLTIQCQVDSQVTMMFWYRQQPGQSLTLIATANQGSEATYESGFVIDKFPISRPNLTFSTLTVSNMSPEDSSIYLCSVVGLGGMETQYFGPGTRLLVL.

CDR3 amino acids: CASSLSTGTRGETQYF. The CDR3 DNA follows: TGCGCCAGCAGCTTATCCACCGGGACTAGGGGGGAGACCCAGTACTTC. The chain combines TRBV5-1 with TRBJ2-5; TRBD2 matches at 8 bases. The junction had 11 bases not matched to a gene; V was cut back by 2 bases and J by 5 bases. This CDR3 is built from 16 residues. Germline V lookup: CDR1 SGHRS, CDR2 YFSETQ.

The chain couples TRBV28 to TRBJ1-5, with 11 bases fitting TRBD1. V was pared by 9 bases and J by 6 bases, with 10 bases of the junction left unmatched. Germline loops: CDR1 MDHEN, CDR2 SYDVKM. This CDR3 region has 15 residues. The CDR3 loop reads CASILGTGGIQPQHF. In nucleotides, the CDR3 is TGTGCCAGTATACTAGGGACAGGGGGAATTCAGCCCCAGCATTTT.

The chain has TRBV5-4 and TRBJ1-4; tentative D call: TRBD1 (5 bases). The V end was cut by 4 bases, the J end by 4 bases, with 11 bases between. Germline CDR1 is SGHNT and CDR2 is YYREEE (reference sequence). The CDR3 consists of 14 residues. The CDR3, as DNA: TGTGCCAGCAGCGTAGAACAGGTTAATGAAAAACTGTTTTTT. It specifies CASSVEQVNEKLFF.

The chain recombines TRBV25-1 with TRBJ1-1; D gene ambiguous. V dropped 2 bases and J dropped 6 bases, with 10 bases sitting between them. CDR1 MGHDK and CDR2 SYGVNS come from the germline V gene. This CDR3 is built from 13 residues. CDR3 nucleotides: TGTGCCAGCAGTGAACCCGACACTCCTGAAGCTTTCTTT. As protein: CASSEPDTPEAFF.

The chain recombines TRBV7-2 with TRBJ1-1, with D perhaps TRBD1 (5 bases). CDR1 and CDR2 (germline): SGHTA, FQGNSA. Trimming took 4 bases from V and 4 from J, leaving 10 bases between them. There are 13 residues in the CDR3. CDR3 amino acids: CASSYSGGTEAFF. The CDR3 DNA sequence: TGTGCCAGCAGCTATAGCGGGGGCACTGAAGCTTTCTTT.

V usage is TRBV5-1 and J usage is TRBJ2-3; 12 positions match TRBD1. The V and J ends lost 6 bases and 4 bases, in that order; junction bases with no gene match: 3. Germline V gives CDR1 SGHRS, CDR2 YFSETQ. The CDR3 has 14 residues. The CDR3 nucleotides read TGCGCCAGCATAGGGACAGGGGGCGCAGATACGCAGTATTTT. This gives the protein CASIGTGGADTQYF.